The 5 T cell receptor beta chains below all came from one sample that was sequenced in a study of blood T cell repertoires in COVID-19. The data were produced by immunoSEQ multiplex PCR, yet TCRdb's version contains in-frame clones alone and is incomplete. This sample yields approximately 300,000 clones, of which 85% are seen a single time; 1.5% to 2% belongs to the top ten. Sequenced input: PBMCs or T cells enriched from blood (not recorded which). These receptors were taken from a woman in her 30s who had been exposed to COVID-19.

This clone has just one count. The gene calls are TRBV6-5 and TRBJ2-2, with TRBD1 matching 7 bases. V was pared by 7 bases and J by 3 bases, with 8 bases of the junction left unmatched. Germline V lookup: CDR1 MNHEY, CDR2 SVGAGI. The CDR3 length is 15 residues. The CDR3 loop is CASTLQTGYTGELFF. The CDR3 region has the DNA TGTGCCAGCACCCTCCAGACAGGGTACACCGGGGAGCTGTTTTTT.

The rearrangement links TRBV5-1 to TRBJ1-3; D uncertain. The V and J ends lost 0 bases and 7 bases respectively, with 8 bases between them. The germline V gene encodes CDR1 SGHRS and CDR2 YFSETQ. The CDR3 runs 13 residues. CDR3 DNA sequence: TGCGCCAGCAGCTTGGGGCGGTCGAACACCATATATTTT. Encoded protein: CASSLGRSNTIYF.

This chain connects TRBV7-2 to TRBJ2-3; possibly TRBD1 for D (6 bases). Germline V gives CDR1 SGHTA, CDR2 FQGNSA. The CDR3 has 18 residues. Deletions cut 6 bases from V and 0 bases from J, with 22 bases between. This CDR3 reads CASSSGASWGTSTDTQYF. The DNA of the CDR3 is TGTGCCAGCAGTTCAGGGGCTAGCTGGGGAACTAGCACAGATACGCAGTATTTT.

The chain joins TRBV5-6 to TRBJ2-3; TRBD2 matches 8 bases. The junction had 8 bases not matched to a gene; V was cut back by 3 bases and J by 5 bases. The CDR3 length is 15 residues. Germline CDR1 SGHDT, CDR2 YYEEEE. In DNA, the CDR3 is TGTGCCAGCAGCTCCGGCCTAGCGGGTGTAGATACGCAGTATTTT. It translates to CASSSGLAGVDTQYF.

The chain joins TRBV28 to TRBJ2-2; TRBD2 matches at 8 bases. From germline, CDR1 is MDHEN and CDR2 SYDVKM. There are 15 residues in the CDR3. Trimming took 6 bases from V and 5 from J; bases not matched to a gene: 8. The CDR3 region is CASRAGTSFTGELFF. DNA of the CDR3: TGTGCCAGCAGGGCCGGGACTAGTTTTACCGGGGAGCTGTTTTTT.